This is a list of T cell receptor beta chains from one sample in a study of OX40 agonist ivuxolimab in advanced cancers. Clones were sequenced by immunoSEQ multiplex PCR, and TCRdb holds only the in-frame ones, with some missing. This sample has tens of thousands of clones, with roughly 88% found just once. This sample comprised CD4+ or CD8+ T cells sorted from blood, obtained in a trial of the OX40 agonist ivuxolimab. The receptor set was obtained from an adult with an advanced solid tumor such as melanoma, head and neck, liver or kidney cancer. Each CDR3 is given with its conserved first and last residue. The D gene is left open where the match is weak. Not every row has a clone size; where given, it reads once, few, many or a size class.

J	V	D	size	CDR3	DNA
TRBJ1-5	TRBV6-5	NA	NA	CASSRKGGNQPQHF	TGTGCCAGCAGTCGAAAGGGGGGCAATCAGCCCCAGCATTTT
TRBJ2-7	TRBV7-2	NA	once	CASSLDEASRSLRYEQYF	TGTGCCAGCAGCTTAGATGAAGCCAGTCGATCTCTGCGGTACGAGCAGTACTTC
TRBJ2-3	TRBV7-2	NA	NA	CASSLGLGGGSGTDTQYF	TGTGCCAGCAGCTTAGGACTAGGTGGGGGGTCGGGCACAGATACGCAGTATTTT
TRBJ2-3	TRBV7-6	NA	NA	CASSLGPRGTDTQYF	TGTGCCAGCAGCCTGGGACCTAGAGGTACAGATACGCAGTATTTT
TRBJ2-7	TRBV27	TRBD1	NA	CASSPSGTGEYEQYF	TGTGCCAGCAGTCCCTCAGGGACAGGGGAGTACGAGCAGTACTTC
TRBJ2-7	TRBV15	TRBD2	NA	CATSRDFVARGLAIEQYF	TGTGCCACCAGCAGAGATTTTGTTGCTCGAGGACTAGCCATCGAGCAGTACTTC
TRBJ2-7	TRBV7-9	NA	NA	CASSLSYEQYF	TGTGCCAGCAGCTTAAGTTACGAGCAGTACTTC
TRBJ2-2	TRBV27	TRBD1	NA	CASSFLRTGSNTGELFF	TGTGCCAGCAGTTTCCTACGGACAGGTTCGAACACCGGGGAGCTGTTTTTT
TRBJ1-4	TRBV19	NA	NA	CATSFDMEEKLFF	TGTGCCACGAGTTTTGACATGGAGGAAAAACTGTTTTTT
TRBJ2-1	TRBV5-6	NA	NA	CASSPTGFSYNEQFF	TGTGCCAGCAGCCCCACGGGGTTTTCCTACAATGAGCAGTTCTTC
TRBJ2-5	TRBV11-2	TRBD1	NA	CASSSRPGTGQLQETQYF	TGTGCCAGCAGCTCTCGTCCCGGGACAGGCCAGCTACAAGAGACCCAGTACTTC
TRBJ1-2	TRBV27	NA	many	CASRGFGQVGGSILNYGYTF	TGTGCCAGCAGGGGATTTGGGCAAGTGGGAGGGTCCATACTTAACTATGGCTACACCTTC